The rows below give T cell receptor beta chains drawn from one sample of a study of technical replicates of blood from a handful of donors. Sequencing was performed with immunoSEQ multiplex PCR; in TCRdb, only in-frame clones are kept and a portion is missing. The sample consists of about 50,000 clones, 95% to 97% of them appearing once. The specimen was T cells isolated from PBMCs. All receptors come from a human donor in good health. CDR3s include the opening cysteine and the closing phenylalanine or tryptophan. The D gene is left open where the match is weak. Clone size appears in some rows only: once, few, many, or a class for an expanded clone.

v_gene: TRBV18; abundance: .; d_gene: TRBD2; j_gene: TRBJ2-3; CDR3nt: TGTGCCAGCTCACCAAGGGAGCGGGAGATTAGCTTGAGTGTGTCAGATACGCAGTATTTT; CDR3aa: CASSPREREISLSVSDTQYF
v_gene: TRBV2; abundance: .; d_gene: .; j_gene: TRBJ2-1; CDR3nt: TGTGCCAGCAGTGAAAGGCTGGGGGCAATTGAGCAGTTCTTC; CDR3aa: CASSERLGAIEQFF
v_gene: TRBV4-1; abundance: .; d_gene: TRBD1; j_gene: TRBJ2-7; CDR3nt: TGCGCCAGCAGCCAAGTACAAACCGGGACAGGGCTCTACGAGCAGTACTTC; CDR3aa: CASSQVQTGTGLYEQYF
v_gene: TRBV28; abundance: .; d_gene: TRBD1; j_gene: TRBJ2-2; CDR3nt: TGTGCCAGCAGTTACAGGGGGGACACCGGGGAGCTGTTTTTT; CDR3aa: CASSYRGDTGELFF
v_gene: TRBV19; abundance: .; d_gene: .; j_gene: TRBJ1-1; CDR3nt: TGTGCCAGTCATGCTCAGGTATCAGCTTTCTTT; CDR3aa: CASHAQVSAFF
v_gene: TRBV7-3; abundance: .; d_gene: TRBD1; j_gene: TRBJ1-2; CDR3nt: TGTGCCAGCAGCTTAATCCGACAGGGAAAGGTCTATGGCTACACCTTC; CDR3aa: CASSLIRQGKVYGYTF
v_gene: TRBV4-2; abundance: .; d_gene: .; j_gene: TRBJ2-7; CDR3nt: TGTGCCAGCAGCCAAGGGGGGGCCGGGACAGTAAACTACGAGCAGTACTTC; CDR3aa: CASSQGGAGTVNYEQYF
v_gene: TRBV28; abundance: .; d_gene: .; j_gene: TRBJ2-7; CDR3nt: TGTGCCAGCAGCCTGGGCCGGCGCGCGCAGTACTTC; CDR3aa: CASSLGRRAQYF
v_gene: TRBV9; abundance: .; d_gene: .; j_gene: TRBJ2-5; CDR3nt: TGTGCCAGCTCTACGGGAGCACAAGAGACCCAGTACTTC; CDR3aa: CASSTGAQETQYF
v_gene: TRBV11-3; abundance: .; d_gene: .; j_gene: TRBJ2-3; CDR3nt: TGTGCCAGCAGTCAAGGACGGGGTACAGATACGCAGTATTTT; CDR3aa: CASSQGRGTDTQYF
v_gene: TRBV5-1; abundance: .; d_gene: .; j_gene: TRBJ1-4; CDR3nt: TGCGCCAGCAGCTCGACAGGAACTAATGAAAAACTGTTTTTT; CDR3aa: CASSSTGTNEKLFF
v_gene: TRBV28; abundance: .; d_gene: .; j_gene: TRBJ2-7; CDR3nt: TGTGCCAGCAGTTTCCTGGACTCCCGAGACGAGCAGTACTTC; CDR3aa: CASSFLDSRDEQYF
v_gene: TRBV28; abundance: .; d_gene: TRBD2; j_gene: TRBJ2-1; CDR3nt: TGTGCCAGCACTCCGGGACTAGCGGGAGGTGAGCAGTTCTTC; CDR3aa: CASTPGLAGGEQFF
v_gene: TRBV30; abundance: .; d_gene: TRBD2; j_gene: TRBJ2-3; CDR3nt: TGTGCCGGGACGACTAGCGGCACAGATACGCAGTATTTT; CDR3aa: CAGTTSGTDTQYF
v_gene: TRBV7-6; abundance: .; d_gene: .; j_gene: TRBJ2-5; CDR3nt: TGTGCCAGCAGCTCGCTAAAAGGGGTCGAGACCCAGTACTTC; CDR3aa: CASSSLKGVETQYF
v_gene: TRBV5-4; abundance: .; d_gene: .; j_gene: TRBJ2-5; CDR3nt: TGTGCCAGCAGCTTTTTACAGCAAGAGACCCAGTACTTC; CDR3aa: CASSFLQQETQYF
v_gene: TRBV27; abundance: .; d_gene: TRBD1; j_gene: TRBJ1-1; CDR3nt: TGTGCCAGCAGTTTGGCGGTGGACAGGGCGGCTTTCTTT; CDR3aa: CASSLAVDRAAFF
v_gene: TRBV7-2; abundance: .; d_gene: TRBD2; j_gene: TRBJ2-2; CDR3nt: TGTGCCAGCAGCTTTCGGGGGGGCGAGTCCGGGGAGCTGTTTTTT; CDR3aa: CASSFRGGESGELFF
v_gene: TRBV6-1; abundance: .; d_gene: .; j_gene: TRBJ1-2; CDR3nt: TGTGCCAGCAGTGGCAGAATTACCAACTATGGCTACACCTTC; CDR3aa: CASSGRITNYGYTF
v_gene: TRBV6-1; abundance: .; d_gene: TRBD1; j_gene: TRBJ2-3; CDR3nt: TGTGCCAGCAGGACCGGGACAGGGATTTTAGATACGCAGTATTTT; CDR3aa: CASRTGTGILDTQYF
v_gene: TRBV27; abundance: .; d_gene: TRBD2; j_gene: TRBJ2-7; CDR3nt: TGTGCCAGCAGCAACCCTCGACTAGCGGATTACGAGCAGTACTTC; CDR3aa: CASSNPRLADYEQYF
v_gene: TRBV7-9; abundance: .; d_gene: TRBD2; j_gene: TRBJ2-2; CDR3nt: TGTGCCAGCAGCCCCGGGACTAGATTTTTGGCCGGGGAGCTGTTTTTT; CDR3aa: CASSPGTRFLAGELFF
v_gene: TRBV2; abundance: .; d_gene: .; j_gene: TRBJ1-4; CDR3nt: TGTGCCAGCAGTGCTACTAATGATGAAAAACTGTTTTTT; CDR3aa: CASSATNDEKLFF
v_gene: TRBV11-2; abundance: .; d_gene: TRBD2; j_gene: TRBJ2-1; CDR3nt: TGTGCCAGCAGCTTAGATGAAGGCCTGCGCCTAGCGGGCTACAATGAGCAGTTCTTC; CDR3aa: CASSLDEGLRLAGYNEQFF
v_gene: TRBV5-6; abundance: .; d_gene: TRBD1; j_gene: TRBJ2-7; CDR3nt: TGTGCCAGCAGCCCAGAGACAGGGGACCCCTACGAGCAGTACTTC; CDR3aa: CASSPETGDPYEQYF
v_gene: TRBV30; abundance: .; d_gene: .; j_gene: TRBJ1-2; CDR3nt: TGTGCCTGGGAAAAGAGCCTAGCTAACTATGGCTACACCTTC; CDR3aa: CAWEKSLANYGYTF
v_gene: TRBV14; abundance: .; d_gene: TRBD1; j_gene: TRBJ1-1; CDR3nt: TGTGCCAGCAGCCCCTATAACCCGGGACAGGCTCCAGCTTTCTTT; CDR3aa: CASSPYNPGQAPAFF
v_gene: TRBV19; abundance: once; d_gene: .; j_gene: TRBJ2-7; CDR3nt: TGTGCCAGTAGTATTATAGGCAGGGACGAGCAGTACTTC; CDR3aa: CASSIIGRDEQYF
v_gene: TRBV27; abundance: .; d_gene: .; j_gene: TRBJ2-7; CDR3nt: TGTGCCAGCAGTTTAGTGGGAGCGTACGAGCAGTACTTC; CDR3aa: CASSLVGAYEQYF
v_gene: TRBV7-9; abundance: .; d_gene: TRBD2; j_gene: TRBJ2-5; CDR3nt: TGTGCCAGCAGCTTAGGACTAGCGGGAGAGACCCAGTACTTC; CDR3aa: CASSLGLAGETQYF
v_gene: TRBV7-9; abundance: .; d_gene: TRBD1; j_gene: TRBJ2-3; CDR3nt: TGTGCCAGCAGCCTCAAACGACAGGGAGCAGATACGCAGTATTTT; CDR3aa: CASSLKRQGADTQYF